The 9 T cell receptor beta chains given below trace back to one sample, sequenced in a study of shared clonotypes between healthy human individuals. Generated by immunoSEQ multiplex PCR, the TCRdb table keeps only in-frame clones and is missing some. The table lists some 2,000,000 clones, roughly 96% of them singletons. Sequencing used naive CD4+ T cells sorted from blood. The subset here: CD45RA+ positively selected. The receptors originated from a young man in good health.

The chain has TRBV4-3 and TRBJ1-3; D gene unclear. The ends were cut back, 0 bases at V and 2 bases at J, with 11 bases in the middle. CDR3 length equals 16 residues. Germline CDR1 LGHNA, CDR2 YSLEER. The CDR3 DNA reads as TGCGCCAGCAGCCAAGAAGGAGGCTCGACTGGAAACACCATATATTTT. Translating it yields CASSQEGGSTGNTIYF.

CDR3 in amino acids: CASSPGLAGELFF. The DNA of the CDR3 is TGTGCCAGCAGTCCAGGACTAGCCGGGGAGCTGTTTTTT. The chain joins TRBV6-5 to TRBJ2-2, with 7 bases lining up with TRBD2. The CDR3 covers 13 residues. V was clipped by 5 bases and J by 6 bases; unmatched bases: 3. The germline gives CDR1 MNHEY, CDR2 SVGAGI.

The chain uses TRBV6-1 and TRBJ1-1, with D hard to call. This CDR3 spans 13 amino acids. Germline V gene data show CDR1 as MNHNS and CDR2 as SASEGT. The V end was cut by 8 bases, the J end by 1 base, with 11 bases between. CDR3 sequence: CASGRDPNTEAFF. CDR3 sequence (DNA): TGTGCCAGCGGGAGGGATCCGAACACTGAAGCTTTCTTT.

The V call is TRBV9, the J call TRBJ2-4; tentatively, D is TRBD2 (5 bases). The V gene's germline CDR1 is SGDLS and CDR2 YYNGEE. The length of the CDR3 is 15 residues. The V end was cut by 4 bases, the J end by 6 bases, with 17 bases between. The CDR3, as DNA: TGTGCCAGCAGCTCTCCCCGGGGATTAGGAAACATTCAGTACTTC. Residues: CASSSPRGLGNIQYF.

This rearrangement joins TRBV11-2 to TRBJ2-2, with D maybe TRBD2 (5 bases). The CDR3 length is 15 residues. Germline V gene sequence: CDR1 SGHAT, CDR2 FQNNGV. V was trimmed by 3 bases and J by 1 base, leaving 9 bases between them. CDR3 nucleotide sequence: TGTGCCAGCAGCTTGAATAGCGTGAACACCGGGGAGCTGTTTTTT. Translation: CASSLNSVNTGELFF.

CDR3 bases: TGTGCCAGCAGCGCCCGACTCGTAGCGAACACCGGGGAGCTGTTTTTT. Protein product: CASSARLVANTGELFF. The chain is built from TRBV9 and TRBJ2-2; D remains ambiguous. The CDR3 is made up of 16 amino acids. Germline CDR1 and CDR2: SGDLS and YYNGEE. V was clipped by 3 bases and J by 0 bases, with 12 bases between them.

This sequence joins TRBV4-3 and TRBJ2-7; weak D call: TRBD1 (6 bases). Germline V gene data show CDR1 as LGHNA and CDR2 as YSLEER. This CDR3 is 15 amino acids long. V was pared by 1 base and J by 2 bases, with 12 bases between. CDR3 sequence: CASSQVQDSAYEQYF. The CDR3 DNA sequence: TGCGCCAGCAGCCAAGTCCAGGACAGTGCCTACGAGCAGTACTTC.

The rearrangement joins TRBV5-1 to TRBJ2-2, with D unresolved. CDR1 is SGHRS and CDR2 is YFSETQ in the germline V gene. CDR3 length equals 15 residues. The ends were cut back, 4 bases at V and 1 base at J, with 11 bases in the middle. This CDR3 is CASSLPLGNTGELFF. The CDR3 coding sequence is TGCGCCAGCAGCCTACCCCTGGGGAACACCGGGGAGCTGTTTTTT. The full variable domain, completed using reference TRBV5-1 and TRBJ2-2, is KAGVTQTPRYLIKTRGQQVTLSCSPISGHRSVSWYQQTPGQGLQFLFEYFSETQRNKGNFPGRFSGRQFSNSRSEMNVSTLELGDSALYLCASSLPLGNTGELFFGEGSRLTVL.

The rearrangement uses TRBV5-6 and TRBJ2-7; no firm D call. V lost 4 bases, J lost 5 bases, and 16 bases lay in between. From germline, CDR1 is SGHDT and CDR2 YYEEEE. The CDR3 is 14 amino acids. CDR3 sequence (DNA): TGTGCCAGCAGCCGGCTAGTTTTTTCCGACGAGCAGTACTTC. It specifies CASSRLVFSDEQYF.